Following are 13 T cell receptor beta chains from one sample sequenced in a study of blood T cell repertoires in COVID-19. Profiling relied on immunoSEQ multiplex PCR, and the TCRdb table lists in-frame clones only, not all of them. This sample has 250,000 to 350,000 clones, with roughly 90% found just once. Sequenced sample: PBMCs or T cells enriched from blood (not recorded which). The source is a woman aged 18-29 years with acute COVID-19.

The CDR3 reads CASSHRPGGDQPQHF. The CDR3 nucleotides are TGTGCCAGCAGTCACCGGCCAGGGGGCGATCAGCCCCAGCATTTT. This chain links TRBV27 with TRBJ1-5; 8 bases are shared with TRBD1. The germline V gene encodes CDR1 MNHEY and CDR2 SMNVEV (reference sequence). This CDR3 has 15 residues. J gave up 5 bases and V 5 bases, and 8 bases lay outside the gene matches.

The chain has TRBV6-1 and TRBJ1-5; TRBD1 matches at 10 bases. CDR1 and CDR2 (germline): MNHNS, SASEGT. With V trimmed by 2 bases and J by 6 bases, 10 bases remained unmatched. This CDR3 is 17 amino acids long. CDR3 bases: TGTGCCAGCAGTGAAATGGGGGGACAGGGGATTGCTCAGCCCCAGCATTTT. Its protein product is CASSEMGGQGIAQPQHF.

About this clone: At the DNA level, this CDR3 is encoded by other sequences in the same sample as well. The V call is TRBV19, the J call TRBJ1-2; D gene uncertain. The CDR3 has 13 residues. The ends were cut back, 6 bases at V and 5 bases at J, with 13 bases in the middle. Germline loops: CDR1 LNHDA, CDR2 SQIVND (reference sequence). The CDR3 region is CASSKAGIYGYTF. DNA for the CDR3: TGTGCCAGTAGCAAAGCGGGGATTTATGGCTACACCTTC.

The chain carries TRBV4-3 and TRBJ1-2; the D is unclear. V lost 1 base, J lost 7 bases, and 16 bases lay in between. CDR1 is LGHNA and CDR2 is YSLEER in the germline V gene. The CDR3 sequence is 15 residues long. Here the CDR3 DNA reads TGCGCCAGCAGCCAAGGGACTAGCCCCCTTGGTGGCTACACCTTC. It yields the protein CASSQGTSPLGGYTF.

This clone has a handful of counts. Other DNA sequences in this specimen translate into the identical CDR3. The CDR3 here is CASSRQGNTGELFF. The CDR3 nucleotides read TGTGCCAGCAGCAGACAGGGGAACACCGGGGAGCTGTTTTTT. This chain links TRBV7-3 with TRBJ2-2; 7 positions agree with TRBD1. The germline gives CDR1 SGHTA, CDR2 FQGTGA. The CDR3 is 14 residues long. The ends lost 5 bases at V and 1 base at J; junction bases unmatched: 1.

The J gene is TRBJ1-1, the V gene TRBV18; D uncertain. V lost 3 bases and J lost 1, with 12 bases in between. The germline gives CDR1 KGHSH, CDR2 LQKENI. This CDR3 is built from 15 residues. The CDR3 loop reads CASSPVDKRNTEAFF. As DNA, the CDR3 is TGTGCCAGCTCACCTGTAGATAAAAGGAACACTGAAGCTTTCTTT.

The chain uses TRBV11-3 and TRBJ2-5, with 7 bases identical to TRBD1. The CDR3 totals 15 residues. Per the germline V gene, CDR1 is SGHNT and CDR2 is YENEEA. Unmatched junction bases numbered 7, after V lost 5 bases and J lost 1 base. In DNA form, the CDR3 reads TGTGCCAGCAGCCCAGGGGGTCAGGGCCAAGAGACCCAGTACTTC. Translated, it gives CASSPGGQGQETQYF.

This chain connects TRBV24-1 to TRBJ2-1; TRBD2 might be the D (5 bases). CDR1 and CDR2 from the germline V gene are KGHDR and SFDVKD. V was pared by 3 bases and J by 6 bases, with 14 bases between. The CDR3 is made up of 15 amino acids. CDR3: CATSDPFSAANEQFF. Here the CDR3 DNA reads TGTGCCACCAGTGATCCCTTCTCAGCGGCCAATGAGCAGTTCTTC.

This clone was detected only once. The rearrangement joins TRBV28 to TRBJ1-5, with 8 nucleotides matching TRBD1. The junction had 5 bases not matched to a gene; V was cut back by 8 bases and J by 5 bases. The CDR3 has 13 amino acids. Germline V gene data show CDR1 as MDHEN and CDR2 as SYDVKM. CDR3 amino acids: CASSPGGDQPQHF. In nucleotides, the CDR3 is TGTGCCAGCTCGCCAGGGGGCGATCAGCCCCAGCATTTT. The full variable domain, with the rest looked up from reference TRBV28 and TRBJ1-5, is DVKVTQSSRYLVKRTGEKVFLECVQDMDHENMFWYRQDPGLGLRLIYFSYDVKMKEKGDIPEGYSVSREKKERFSLILESASTNQTSMYLCASSPGGDQPQHFGDGTRLSIL.

The J gene is TRBJ1-4, the V gene TRBV19, with 7 positions matching TRBD1. The CDR3 loop spans 13 amino acids. Germline lookup yields CDR1 LNHDA and CDR2 SQIVND (reference sequence). V trimming: 6 bases; J trimming: 3 bases; junction bases outside the gene matches: 1. The CDR3 spells CASRDRPNEKLFF. CDR3 DNA sequence: TGTGCCAGTAGGGACAGGCCTAATGAAAAACTGTTTTTT. Full variable domain (rest looked up from reference TRBV19 and TRBJ1-4): DGGITQSPKYLFRKEGQNVTLSCEQNLNHDAMYWYRQDPGQGLRLIYYSQIVNDFQKGDIAEGYSVSREKKESFPLTVTSAQKNPTAFYLCASRDRPNEKLFFGSGTQLSVL.

The V call is TRBV7-3, the J call TRBJ2-5; a possible D gene is TRBD2 (6 bases). The germline V gene has CDR1 SGHTA and CDR2 FQGTGA. Trimming removed 5 bases from V and 3 bases from J, with 10 bases in between. CDR3 length equals 13 residues. In DNA form, the CDR3 reads TGTGCCAGCAGCCTGGGGGGAGAAGAGACCCAGTACTTC. It codes for CASSLGGEETQYF.

The J gene is TRBJ1-2, the V gene TRBV4-1; 8 bases agree with TRBD1. The V gene's germline CDR1 is MGHRA and CDR2 YSYEKL. After removal of 4 bases from V and 4 bases from J, the junction contained 5 bases not matched to a gene. The CDR3 totals 14 residues. CDR3 nucleotides: TGCGCCAGCAGCCGGACAGGGTTGGGCTATGGCTACACCTTC. This codes for CASSRTGLGYGYTF.

This clone came up a few times. The chain combines TRBV4-1 with TRBJ1-2; 8 bases agree with TRBD1. This CDR3 comprises 18 residues. After removal of 2 bases from V and 2 bases from J, the junction contained 13 bases not matched to a gene. Looked up from germline, CDR1 is MGHRA and CDR2 is YSYEKL. In DNA form, the CDR3 reads TGCGCCAGCAGCCAATTCCCTTCTAGACAGGGGTTCAACTATGGCTACACCTTC. The encoded protein is CASSQFPSRQGFNYGYTF.